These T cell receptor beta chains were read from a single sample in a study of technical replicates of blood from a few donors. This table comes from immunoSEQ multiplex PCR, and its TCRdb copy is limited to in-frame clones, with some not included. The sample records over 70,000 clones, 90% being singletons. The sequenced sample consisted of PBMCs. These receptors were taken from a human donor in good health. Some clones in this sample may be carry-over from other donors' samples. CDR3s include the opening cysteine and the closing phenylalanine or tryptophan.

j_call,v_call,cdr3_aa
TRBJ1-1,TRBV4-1,CASSLTTGAGGRMNTEAFF
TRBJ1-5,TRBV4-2,CASSQAGSGGAGQPQHF
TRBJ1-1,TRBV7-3,CASSLGGDTEAFF
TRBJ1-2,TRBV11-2,CASSLTGGSNGYTF
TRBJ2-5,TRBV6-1,CASRTQGVGETQYF
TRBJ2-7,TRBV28,CASRSTGTGNREQYF
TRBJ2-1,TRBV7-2,CASSLSRTSGAYNEQFF
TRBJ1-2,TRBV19,CASSRTDIYGYTF
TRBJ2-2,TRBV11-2,CASSRTSGGANTGELFF
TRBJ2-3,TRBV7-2,CASSLDGGRGTDTQYF
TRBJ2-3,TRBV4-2,CASSQDLGTSGTDTQYF
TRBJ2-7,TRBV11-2,CASSLDRGEQYF
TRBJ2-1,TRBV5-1,CASSLTGTGLYNEQFF
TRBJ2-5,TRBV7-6,CASSPQPGSQETQYF
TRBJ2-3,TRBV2,CASSSSGSTDTQYF
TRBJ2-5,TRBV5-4,CASSLPGVTFSGGKETQYF
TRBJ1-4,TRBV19,CASSIDLFSRGRNEKLFF
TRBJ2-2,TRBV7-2,CASSSHGSAYTGELFF
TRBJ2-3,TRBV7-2,CASSLEGIGRANTQYF
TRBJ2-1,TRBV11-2,CASSLEAVALNEQFF
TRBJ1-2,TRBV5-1,CASAQGGVENYGYTF
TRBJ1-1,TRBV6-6,CASSWTENTEAFF
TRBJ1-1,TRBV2,CASSDRGQTEAFF
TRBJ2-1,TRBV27,CASSGTNNEQFF
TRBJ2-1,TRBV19,CASSPTGYNEQFF
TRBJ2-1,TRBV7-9,CASNGQGGRGVF
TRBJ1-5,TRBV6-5,CASSYSKRQPQHF
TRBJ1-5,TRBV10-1,CASSEFTQRSNQPQHF
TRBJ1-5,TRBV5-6,CASSPRGYSNQPQHF
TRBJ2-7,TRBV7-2,CASSFDAGVGQYF
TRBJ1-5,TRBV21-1,CASSTGQGYSNQPQHF
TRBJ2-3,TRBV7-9,CASSQSGTSGRADTQYF
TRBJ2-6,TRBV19,CASSTRRGPRSGANVLTF
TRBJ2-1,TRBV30,CAWSVSYYNEQFF
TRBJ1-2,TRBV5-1,CASSLGTGYGYTF
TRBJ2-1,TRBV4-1,CASSQEAGHTYNEQFF
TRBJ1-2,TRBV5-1,CASRGTGSDGYTF
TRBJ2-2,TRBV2,CASSGDTRGTGELFF
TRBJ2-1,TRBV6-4,CASSEAGGSYNEQFF
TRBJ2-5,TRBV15,CATSRDRLAGFGETQYF
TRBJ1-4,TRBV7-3,CASSLTPGVPDEKLFF
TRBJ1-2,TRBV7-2,CASSLVQRSYTF
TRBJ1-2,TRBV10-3,CAISLAPNYGYTF
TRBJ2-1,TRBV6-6,CASSGQNEQFF
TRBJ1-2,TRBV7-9,CASSLAAGSGYTF
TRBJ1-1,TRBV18,CASSLGREGTEAFF
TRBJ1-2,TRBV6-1,CASSEGLHYGYTF
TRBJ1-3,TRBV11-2,CASSLGQGTGNTIYF
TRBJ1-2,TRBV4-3,CASSLGQGDYGYTF
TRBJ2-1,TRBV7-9,CASSLRTSGGHNEQFF
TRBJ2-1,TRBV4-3,CASSQDRLAGGLGEQFF